One and the same sample provided the 21 T cell receptor beta chains below, sequenced in a study of blood T cells in healthy people across ages. Using a J-beta primer mix together with a sample-barcoded 5' primer, a second PCR was run for roughly 6 to 12 cycles. One entry per CDR3 protein results from TCRdb running MiXCR on the 5' RACE reads. Of more than 650,000 distinct CDR3 sequences detected, 22% appear once; the ten largest clones hold around 21%. The sequencing input was blood. The receptor set was obtained from a man in his sixties or seventies in good health.

This rearrangement joins TRBV12-3 or TRBV12-4 to TRBJ2-3, with 14 bases matching TRBD2. The CDR3 contains 18 residues. V shed 3 bases, J shed 0 bases, and the junction held 5 bases outside the gene matches. The CDR3 region is CASSLGLAGATSTDTQYF. The CDR3 DNA reads as TGTGCCAGCAGTTTGGGACTAGCGGGGGCCACTAGCACAGATACGCAGTATTTT.

At least ten counts were recorded for this clonotype. This sequence joins TRBV29-1 and TRBJ2-3; D is unresolved. The CDR3 extends over 9 amino acids. From germline, CDR1 is SQVTM and CDR2 ANQGSEA. Trimming shortened V by 0 bases and J by 8 bases, and 0 bases separated the two germline ends. The CDR3 region has the DNA TGCAGCGTTGAAGATACGCAGTATTTT. Translating gives CSVEDTQYF.

This clonotype was seen a few times. This chain uses TRBV12-3 or TRBV12-4 with TRBJ2-3; TRBD2 matches 7 bases. The CDR3 runs to 15 residues. V trimming: 3 bases; J trimming: 2 bases; junction bases outside the gene matches: 5. The CDR3 is CASSLTLAVTDTQYF. In DNA form, the CDR3 reads TGTGCCAGCAGTTTGACGCTAGCGGTCACAGATACGCAGTATTTT.

The chain joins TRBV27 to TRBJ1-1; weak D call: TRBD1 (6 bases). The CDR3 contains 15 residues. Trimming stripped 3 bases from V and 5 bases from J, with 16 bases between. Germline V gene sequence: CDR1 MNHEY, CDR2 SMNVEV (reference sequence). The CDR3 loop reads CASSFQGGINTEAFF. CDR3 coding DNA: TGTGCCAGCAGTTTCCAAGGGGGTATTAATACTGAAGCTTTCTTT.

The V gene is TRBV28, the J gene TRBJ1-2; D is possibly TRBD1 (5 bases). The V end lost 5 bases, the J end lost 5 bases, and 15 bases lay between the germline ends. The CDR3 runs to 14 residues. From germline, CDR1 is MDHEN and CDR2 SYDVKM. The CDR3 region is CASSIPGTYYGYTF. CDR3 nucleotide sequence: TGTGCCAGCAGTATCCCCGGGACGTATTATGGCTACACCTTC.

This clonotype occurred a few times. The V gene is TRBV20-1, the J gene TRBJ2-1; 10 bases match TRBD2. This CDR3 is 17 amino acids long. J was trimmed by 2 bases and V by 0 bases; bases with no gene match: 7. The germline gives CDR1 DFQATT, CDR2 SNEGSKA (reference sequence). The CDR3 coding sequence is TGCAGTGCTAGAGAGTCCGGACTAGCGGCAACCTACAATGAGCAGTTCTTC. It specifies CSARESGLAATYNEQFF.

This clonotype was recorded a few times. V is TRBV6-2 or TRBV6-3 and J is TRBJ1-1; 7 bases match TRBD1. CDR3 length: 15 amino acids. V was clipped by 2 bases and J by 5 bases; unmatched bases: 8. Germline V gene lookup returns CDR1 MNHEY and CDR2 SVGEGT. Here the CDR3 DNA reads TGTGCCAGCAGTTACCGTAACAGGGGTGGGACTGAAGCTTTCTTT. Protein: CASSYRNRGGTEAFF.

The chain recombines TRBV4-3 with TRBJ2-3; the match to TRBD2 covers 7 bases. Germline V gives CDR1 LGHNA, CDR2 YSLEER. With V trimmed by 1 base and J by 2 bases, 3 bases remained unmatched. The CDR3 runs 15 residues. CDR3 DNA sequence: TGCGCCAGCAGCCAAGGCGGGAGCGCCACAGATACGCAGTATTTT. Translated: CASSQGGSATDTQYF.

V gene TRBV30 combines with J gene TRBJ1-4; D may be TRBD1 (5 bases). Trimming shortened V by 0 bases and J by 7 bases, and 18 bases separated the two germline ends. This CDR3 spans 16 amino acids. Germline loops: CDR1 GTSNPN, CDR2 SVGIG (reference sequence). In nucleotides, the CDR3 is TGTGCCTGGAGTGTATCCGACCCTTTCGGGGGTGAAAAACTGTTTTTT. This gives the protein CAWSVSDPFGGEKLFF. The entire variable domain, with the rest obtained from reference TRBV30 and TRBJ1-4, is as follows: SQTIHQWPATLVQPVGSPLSLECTVEGTSNPNLYWYRQAAGRGLQLLFYSVGIGQISSEVPQNLSASRPQDRQFILSSKKLLLSDSGFYLCAWSVSDPFGGEKLFFGSGTQLSVL.

This CDR3 is CSAVNNAGTGYALAFF. The CDR3 region has the DNA TGCAGTGCGGTAAACAATGCCGGGACAGGATATGCCTTGGCTTTCTTT. This rearrangement joins TRBV20-1 to TRBJ1-1; 8 bases are shared with TRBD1. V was pared by 6 bases and J by 11 bases, with 23 bases of the junction left unmatched. Germline V gives CDR1 DFQATT, CDR2 SNEGSKA (reference sequence). This CDR3 is built from 16 residues.

This clonotype has just a few counts. CDR3 in amino acids: CASSSGQSPYNEQFF. CDR3 coding DNA: TGTGCCAGCAGTTCCGGACAGTCGCCCTACAATGAGCAGTTCTTC. The chain carries TRBV27 and TRBJ2-1; TRBD1 is a possible D gene (6 bases). V was cut by 4 bases and J by 2 bases, with 12 bases left in between. The length of the CDR3 is 15 residues. The germline CDR1 and CDR2 sequences are MNHEY and SMNVEV (reference sequence).

The chain combines TRBV3-1 with TRBJ1-4; D gene ambiguous. Germline CDR1 LGHDT, CDR2 YNNKEL (reference sequence). V was shortened by 6 bases and J by 5 bases, with 7 bases between the two germline ends. This CDR3 is 12 amino acids long. CDR3: CASRQLNEKLFF. The CDR3 bases are TGTGCCAGCAGGCAACTAAATGAAAAACTGTTTTTT. The full variable domain, with the rest looked up from reference TRBV3-1 and TRBJ1-4, is DTAVSQTPKYLVTQMGNDKSIKCEQNLGHDTMYWYKQDSKKFLKIMFSYNNKELIINETVPNRFSPKSPDKAHLNLHINSLELGDSAVYFCASRQLNEKLFFGSGTQLSVL.

This clonotype was detected ten times or more. The chain has TRBV4-3 and TRBJ2-3; possibly TRBD2 for D (5 bases). With 0 bases removed from V and 15 bases from J, the gap between germline ends came to 22 bases. The length of the CDR3 is 15 residues. The germline V gene encodes CDR1 LGHNA and CDR2 YSLEER. CDR3 loop: CASSQDPRGGRTAYF. The CDR3 DNA follows: TGCGCCAGCAGCCAAGATCCCCGGGGTGGGAGAACCGCTTATTTT.

This clonotype showed up just a few times. The chain uses TRBV29-1 and TRBJ2-3, with a weak D call TRBD2 (7 bases). This CDR3 region has 14 residues. V was shortened by 7 bases and J by 3 bases, with 17 bases between the two germline ends. Germline values: CDR1 SQVTM, CDR2 ANQGSEA. The CDR3 DNA follows: TGCAGCGCCGTTATACAGGGAGGGACAGATACGCAGTATTTT. It is translated as CSAVIQGGTDTQYF.

The chain couples TRBV3-1 to TRBJ1-5; D is unclear. CDR1 is LGHDT, CDR2 YNNKEL, per germline (reference sequence). CDR3 length: 14 residues. V dropped 0 bases and J dropped 7 bases, with 10 bases sitting between them. The CDR3, as DNA: TGTGCCAGCAGCCAAGATCGTAGGTACCAGCCCCAGCATTTT. Its translation is CASSQDRRYQPQHF. Full variable domain (missing parts from reference TRBV3-1 and TRBJ1-5): DTAVSQTPKYLVTQMGNDKSIKCEQNLGHDTMYWYKQDSKKFLKIMFSYNNKELIINETVPNRFSPKSPDKAHLNLHINSLELGDSAVYFCASSQDRRYQPQHFGDGTRLSIL.

This clonotype was observed a handful of times. The gene calls are TRBV18 and TRBJ1-6, with unresolved D. The CDR3 sequence is 14 residues long. From germline, CDR1 is KGHSH and CDR2 LQKENI. Trimming took 1 base from V and 7 from J, leaving 8 bases between them. CDR3 DNA: TGTGCCAGCTCACCACAGGGCAGGAATTCACCCCTCCACTTT. Translated: CASSPQGRNSPLHF. The full variable domain, with the rest looked up from reference TRBV18 and TRBJ1-6, is NAGVMQNPRHLVRRRGQEARLRCSPMKGHSHVYWYRQLPEEGLKFMVYLQKENIIDESGMPKERFSAEFPKEGPSILRIQQVVRGDSAAYFCASSPQGRNSPLHFGNGTRLTVT.

The V call is TRBV12-3 or TRBV12-4, the J call TRBJ2-2, with TRBD2 as a possible D gene (5 bases). Trimming cost V 0 bases and J 7 bases, with 12 bases left between them. The CDR3 is 15 amino acids. CDR3 bases: TGTGCCAGCAGTTTAGCGGGAGCTGGTAACGGGGAGCTGTTTTTT. This sequence encodes CASSLAGAGNGELFF.

Only a few counts were recorded for this clonotype. V and J are TRBV7-3 and TRBJ2-3; the match to TRBD2 covers 8 bases. Losses at the gene ends were 5 bases for V and 7 bases for J; bases not matched to a gene: 14. CDR3 size: 16 residues. Germline assignment: CDR1 SGHTA and CDR2 FQGTGA. The CDR3 loop is CASSMTSANPTHTQYF. CDR3 nucleotides: TGTGCCAGCAGCATGACTAGCGCCAATCCCACCCATACGCAGTATTTT.

A few counts support this clonotype. The chain is built from TRBV12-3 or TRBV12-4 and TRBJ1-4, with 9 bases identical to TRBD1. The V segment lost 6 bases and the J segment 8 bases; nucleotides outside the gene matches: 10. The CDR3 length is 15 residues. The chain's CDR3 is CASSPQTGGNEKLFF. The DNA for the CDR3 is TGTGCCAGCAGCCCTCAGACAGGGGGAAACGAAAAACTGTTTTTT.

The sample holds a few counts of this clonotype. At one boundary the junction diverges from the germline segment, which might be a read error. The rearrangement links TRBV4-2 to TRBJ2-3, with TRBD2 matching over 12 bases. The CDR3 covers 18 residues. Germline CDR1 and CDR2: LGHNA and YNFKEQ. The CDR3 here is CVSSQDWTSGAAADTQYF. The DNA of the CDR3 is TGTGTCAGCAGCCAAGATTGGACTAGCGGGGCTGCCGCAGATACGCAGTATTTT.

This clonotype was counted at least ten times. The chain has TRBV6-1 and TRBJ2-2; 8 bases are a match to TRBD1. This CDR3 has 17 residues. The V segment lost 4 bases and the J segment 4 bases; nucleotides outside the gene matches: 11. Germline V gene data show CDR1 as MNHNS and CDR2 as SASEGT. CDR3 DNA: TGTGCCAGCAGTGTGACCCGGGACAGGTGGTTCACCGGGGAGCTGTTTTTT. Protein sequence: CASSVTRDRWFTGELFF.